This passage covers 24 T cell receptor beta chains from one sample sequenced in a study of T cells in Graves' hyperthyroidism and ophthalmopathy (dated by TCRdb to the late 2010s). Libraries came from multiplex PCR. Sequencer: Illumina HiSeq 2000. The TCR beta CDR3 regions were amplified from RNA transcripts. A first-round RT-PCR of the TCR CDR3 used the HTBI primer set with the Qiagen OneStep RT-PCR kit. In-frame beta chains were kept once TCRdb had trimmed the public reads at Q25 with fastp and called clones with MiXCR. For every CDR3 protein sequence, its rows merge into one entry that carries the most common genes and DNA. This sample comprises about 640,000 distinct CDR3 sequences, around 21% of them detected only once. The ten most abundant clones make up about 35% of the sample. Input material: blood. The receptors originated from a man aged 25 to 40 with Graves' ophthalmopathy.

This clonotype was counted only a few times. At one of its ends the junction is not consistent with the germline gene, which may arise from a read error. The V call is TRBV10-3, the J call TRBJ2-5, with TRBD2 matching 9 bases. CDR3 length equals 15 residues. Looked up from germline, CDR1 is ENHRY and CDR2 is SYGVKD. DNA for the CDR3: TGTGCCATCAATGAGGCTAGCGGGGCCCAAGAGACCCAGTACTTC. This encodes CAINEASGAQETQYF.

This clonotype was seen a few times. The CDR3 coding sequence is TGTGCCAGCGCCGGGACTAGTTACGAGCAGTACTTC. It yields the protein CASAGTSYEQYF. V is TRBV14 and J is TRBJ2-7, with 8 bases that match TRBD2. Germline CDR1 reads SGHDN; CDR2 reads FVKESK. The CDR3 is made up of 12 amino acids. Trimming at V came to 8 bases and at J to 4 bases, leaving 4 bases not matched to a gene.

V gene TRBV7-2 combines with J gene TRBJ2-3, with 10 bases lining up with TRBD2. The CDR3 loop spans 15 amino acids. Germline V gives CDR1 SGHTA, CDR2 FQGNSA. The V segment lost 5 bases and the J segment 3 bases; nucleotides outside the gene matches: 5. This CDR3 is CASSESGRGTDTQYF. CDR3 coding DNA: TGTGCCAGCAGCGAAAGCGGGAGGGGGACAGATACGCAGTATTTT. Full variable domain (outside the CDR3, taken from reference TRBV7-2 and TRBJ2-3): GAGVSQSPSNKVTEKGKDVELRCDPISGHTALYWYRQSLGQGLEFLIYFQGNSAPDKSGLPSDRFSAERTGGSVSTLTIQRTQQEDSAVYLCASSESGRGTDTQYFGPGTRLTVL.

This chain links TRBV5-1 with TRBJ2-7; 9 bases agree with TRBD2. The trim removed 5 bases at V and 6 bases at J, leaving 9 bases unmatched. Looked up from germline, CDR1 is SGHRS and CDR2 is YFSETQ. The CDR3 totals 14 residues. CDR3 amino acids: CASRRGTSSGEQYF. The CDR3 DNA follows: TGCGCCAGCAGGCGCGGGACTAGCAGTGGCGAGCAGTACTTC.

The chain couples TRBV6-1 to TRBJ2-1; D may match TRBD1 or TRBD2 (5 bases each). CDR1 and CDR2 from the germline V gene are MNHNS and SASEGT. The germline V and J ends were trimmed by 4 bases and 5 bases, with 21 bases remaining between them. CDR3 length: 17 residues. DNA for the CDR3: TGTGCCAGCAGTGGACAACTAGAGGCGGGCAGGGACAATGAGCAGTTCTTC. Protein: CASSGQLEAGRDNEQFF.

The rearrangement links TRBV27 to TRBJ2-1; 13 bases fit TRBD2. The junction had 10 bases not matched to a gene; V was cut back by 5 bases and J by 6 bases. This CDR3 is built from 17 residues. CDR1 is MNHEY, CDR2 SMNVEV, per germline (reference sequence). The CDR3 sequence is CASSASLTSGRANEQFF. The CDR3 DNA reads TGTGCCAGCAGTGCGTCCTTAACTAGCGGGAGGGCCAATGAGCAGTTCTTC.

This clonotype showed up just a few times. The V gene is TRBV18, the J gene TRBJ2-3, with D uncertain. The V gene lost 7 bases and the J gene lost 1 base, with 9 bases spanning the gap. The germline V gene has CDR1 KGHSH and CDR2 LQKENI. The length of the CDR3 is 13 residues. CDR3 in amino acids: CASLPPGTDTQYF. The CDR3 DNA sequence: TGTGCCAGCTTACCTCCAGGCACAGATACGCAGTATTTT.

This chain connects TRBV20-1 to TRBJ2-1; TRBD2 might be the D (5 bases). The CDR3 spans 12 residues. V shed 2 bases and J shed 7 bases, with 9 bases lying between them. Germline loops: CDR1 DFQATT, CDR2 SNEGSKA (reference sequence). The CDR3 coding sequence is TGCAGTGCTAGACCGACTAAAAATGAGCAGTTCTTC. As protein: CSARPTKNEQFF.

This clonotype appeared a few times. The chain links TRBV29-1 to TRBJ1-3; TRBD1 agrees at 11 bases. V was clipped by 3 bases and J by 4 bases; unmatched bases: 2. Germline V gene lookup returns CDR1 SQVTM and CDR2 ANQGSEA. The CDR3 runs 14 residues. This chain's CDR3 is CSVEDRGRGNTIYF. The CDR3 DNA reads TGCAGCGTTGAGGACAGGGGGCGAGGAAACACCATATATTTT. Looking up the rest from reference TRBV29-1 and TRBJ1-3 gives the full variable domain: SAVISQKPSRDICQRGTSLTIQCQVDSQVTMMFWYRQQPGQSLTLIATANQGSEATYESGFVIDKFPISRPNLTFSTLTVSNMSPEDSSIYLCSVEDRGRGNTIYFGEGSWLTVV.

A few counts support this clonotype. V and J are TRBV6-2 or TRBV6-3 and TRBJ1-5, with D unclear. Deletions cut 4 bases from V and 5 bases from J, with 9 bases between. The CDR3 is 13 amino acids. Germline-derived CDR1 and CDR2 are MNHEY and SVGEGT. CDR3 protein: CASSSREDQPQHF. The CDR3 region has the DNA TGTGCCAGCAGTTCGAGGGAGGATCAGCCCCAGCATTTT.

This clonotype was detected a few times. The gene calls are TRBV13 and TRBJ2-7; 8 bases agree with TRBD2. The V and J ends lost 5 bases and 1 base, in that order; junction bases with no gene match: 13. CDR1 is PRHDT and CDR2 is FYEKMQ in the germline V gene (reference sequence). The CDR3 is 17 amino acids. The CDR3 sequence is CASSPTSDRSGSYEQYF. CDR3 sequence (DNA): TGTGCCAGCAGCCCGACTAGCGATCGTTCAGGATCCTACGAGCAGTACTTC.

The V call is TRBV20-1, the J call TRBJ1-5; 7 bases line up with TRBD1. Germline V gene data show CDR1 as DFQATT and CDR2 as SNEGSKA (reference sequence). The junction had 5 bases not matched to a gene; V was cut back by 1 base and J by 5 bases. The CDR3 runs 14 residues. This chain's CDR3 is CSARGGQYDQPQHF. CDR3 bases: TGCAGTGCTAGAGGGGGACAGTATGATCAGCCCCAGCATTTT.

This rearrangement joins TRBV10-1 to TRBJ2-1, with TRBD2 matching over 13 bases. The CDR3 contains 15 residues. From germline, CDR1 is WNHNN and CDR2 SYGVQD (reference sequence). The ends lost 6 bases at V and 8 bases at J; junction bases unmatched: 7. In DNA form, the CDR3 reads TGCGCCAGCAGGTCCGGGACTAGCGGGATAGATGAGCAGTTCTTC. It yields the protein CASRSGTSGIDEQFF.

Only one count was recorded for this clonotype. V and J are TRBV20-1 and TRBJ1-5; no clear D. Trimming pared 6 bases from V and 3 bases from J, leaving 9 bases between. Germline CDR1 reads DFQATT; CDR2 reads SNEGSKA (reference sequence). There are 12 residues in the CDR3. The CDR3 DNA reads TGCAGTGCAGCCGGGGACAATCAGCCCCAGCATTTT. Protein: CSAAGDNQPQHF.

This clonotype showed up just a few times. The chain carries TRBV6-1 and TRBJ2-3; possible D gene TRBD2, 6 bases. Germline loops: CDR1 MNHNS, CDR2 SASEGT. CDR3 length: 13 residues. V gave up 9 bases and J gave up 3 bases, with 13 bases separating them. The CDR3 here is CASLTRSTDTQYF. In DNA form, the CDR3 reads TGTGCCAGTTTGACTAGGTCTACAGATACGCAGTATTTT.

The rearrangement links TRBV4-3 to TRBJ2-1; 7 bases are a match to TRBD2. Germline V gene lookup returns CDR1 LGHNA and CDR2 YSLEER. J lost 6 bases, V lost 4 bases, and 6 bases had no gene match. CDR3 length equals 14 residues. The CDR3 loop reads CASSRTGTINEQFF. Written as DNA, the CDR3 is TGCGCCAGCAGCCGGACCGGGACTATCAATGAGCAGTTCTTC.

This clonotype was recorded a few times. The chain links TRBV12-3 or TRBV12-4 to TRBJ1-6, with D hard to call. V lost 5 bases and J lost 7, with 12 bases in between. This CDR3 has 14 residues. The DNA for the CDR3 is TGTGCCAGCAGTGGACCGACCCTAAATTCACCCCTCCACTTT. It is translated as CASSGPTLNSPLHF.

There are a few counts of this clonotype. The chain combines TRBV29-1 with TRBJ1-1; 7 nucleotides align to TRBD1. The CDR3 has 13 residues. The V gene end was trimmed by 7 bases and the J gene end by 4 bases; junction bases not matched to a gene: 9. The germline V gene encodes CDR1 SQVTM and CDR2 ANQGSEA. This chain's CDR3 is CSGKGAVGTEAFF. CDR3 nucleotide sequence: TGCAGCGGTAAGGGGGCAGTCGGCACTGAAGCTTTCTTT.

The chain uses TRBV20-1 and TRBJ2-3; D uncertain. Germline V gene sequence: CDR1 DFQATT, CDR2 SNEGSKA (reference sequence). The V and J ends lost 1 base and 0 bases respectively, with 8 bases between them. The CDR3 is made up of 14 amino acids. As DNA, the CDR3 is TGCAGTGCTAGAGTTACTACTAGCACAGATACGCAGTATTTT. Protein: CSARVTTSTDTQYF.

This sequence joins TRBV2 and TRBJ2-1; D ambiguous. V was clipped by 10 bases and J by 7 bases, with 11 bases between them. Germline CDR1 SNHLY, CDR2 FYNNEI. CDR3 length: 11 residues. The CDR3 region has the DNA TGTGCCACTCAGGTTTATAATGAGCAGTTCTTC. Its protein product is CATQVYNEQFF.

As regards this clonotype: Since a much larger clone is just one base distant, this may be a read error. The chain is built from TRBV7-2 and TRBJ2-3; D assignment may be TRBD1 or TRBD2 (5 bases each). The germline V gene has CDR1 SGHTA and CDR2 FQGNSA. This CDR3 contains 16 residues. For the CDR3, the DNA is TGTGCCAACAGCTTAAATCTCGGGGCCCTAGGGGATACGCAGTATTTT. It encodes CANSLNLGALGDTQYF.

V is TRBV30 and J is TRBJ1-1, with no clear D. Germline V gene sequence: CDR1 GTSNPN, CDR2 SVGIG (reference sequence). V lost 5 bases, J lost 3 bases, and 10 bases lay in between. This CDR3 comprises 12 residues. The CDR3: CAWAGLDTEAFF. The CDR3 DNA sequence: TGTGCCTGGGCGGGGTTGGACACTGAAGCTTTCTTT.

The CDR3 DNA is TGCAGCGTTGAAGGGGTAGGGATGAAAAACATTCAGTACTTC. The encoded protein is CSVEGVGMKNIQYF. This chain links TRBV29-1 with TRBJ2-4; D remains unclear. The CDR3 runs 14 residues. The germline gives CDR1 SQVTM, CDR2 ANQGSEA. V was clipped by 1 base and J by 4 bases, with 11 bases between them.

The V call is TRBV20-1, the J call TRBJ1-2, with a tentative D call TRBD1 (6 bases). The CDR3 runs to 14 residues. Germline V gene lookup returns CDR1 DFQATT and CDR2 SNEGSKA (reference sequence). V was clipped by 3 bases and J by 4 bases, with 15 bases between them. CDR3 in DNA: TGCAGTGCTAGGCCACAGGGTTCGATCTATGGCTACACCTTC. Protein product: CSARPQGSIYGYTF.